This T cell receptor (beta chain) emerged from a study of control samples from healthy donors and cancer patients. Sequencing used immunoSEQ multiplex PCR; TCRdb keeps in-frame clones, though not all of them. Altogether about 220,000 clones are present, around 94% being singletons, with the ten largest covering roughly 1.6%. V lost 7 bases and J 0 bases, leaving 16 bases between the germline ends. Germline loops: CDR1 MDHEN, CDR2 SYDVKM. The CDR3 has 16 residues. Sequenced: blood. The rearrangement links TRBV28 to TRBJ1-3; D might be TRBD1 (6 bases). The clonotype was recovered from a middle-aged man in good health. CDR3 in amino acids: CASNQSGTSSGNTIYF. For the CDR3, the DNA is TGTGCCAGCAATCAGTCAGGGACAAGCTCTGGAAACACCATATATTTT.